The T cell receptor beta chain described here comes from a study of T cell changes during pregnancy in multiple sclerosis. Some clones are missing from TCRdb's copy, which holds only in-frame ones; the method was immunoSEQ multiplex PCR. The sample consists of 70,000 to 80,000 clones, approximately 92% of them appearing once. The germline V gene encodes CDR1 SGHVS and CDR2 FNYEAQ. The V gene end was trimmed by 4 bases and the J gene end by 2 bases; junction bases not matched to a gene: 3. CDR3 length equals 14 residues. The chain has TRBV7-6 and TRBJ1-1, with 8 bases aligning to TRBD1. The source material was peripheral blood, sampled after pregnancy. This sequence originates from a female donor in good health, enrolled as a control in a pregnancy study. Here the CDR3 reads CASSWGQDNTEAFF. The DNA of the CDR3 is TGTGCCAGCAGCTGGGGACAGGACAACACTGAAGCTTTCTTT.